This paragraph reports one T cell receptor beta chain. These data originate in a study of cytomegalovirus exposure and HLA in healthy donors. The PCR had 60 Vbeta and 13 Jbeta primers. Assay: immunoSEQ multiplex PCR; the TCRdb copy retains only in-frame clones and omits some. The data show under 200,000 clones, 10% to 15% seen once. This CDR3 has 15 amino acids. Trimming took off 2 bases at V and 5 bases at J, with 16 bases between the two ends. Germline loops: CDR1 SGHNT, CDR2 YYREEE (reference sequence). The chain couples TRBV5-4 to TRBJ2-5; tentative D call: TRBD2 (7 bases). The sequenced material came from PBMCs. This clonotype was obtained from a man in his fifties in good health and CMV-seropositive. The CDR3 sequence: CASSFPRGAMETQYF. DNA for the CDR3: TGTGCCAGCAGCTTTCCCCGGGGGGCCATGGAGACCCAGTACTTC.